Detailed here is one T cell receptor beta chain. Its antigen is unidentified. These data originate in a study of CD8+CD57+ T cells in acquired aplastic anemia. Whole-study context: Mean DNA quantity obtained from sorted CD4+ and CD8+ cells was about 3 ug. Findings and limits, study-wide: CD8+ Simpson's diversity in patients was not significantly different from that in controls.

TCR beta VDJ combinations and CDR3 sequences were profiled from genomic DNA. TCRdb re-called the reads through MiXCR, storing one row per CDR3 protein. The sample has some 150,000 distinct CDR3 sequences; over 55% are singletons. CD8+CD57+ cell expansion had been shown by flow cytometry in patients chosen for sequencing. Among the patients, all had severe acquired aplastic anemia. Patients were treatment-naive when blood was sampled. The CDR3 runs 13 residues. CDR1 MNHEY and CDR2 SMNVEV come from the germline V gene (reference sequence). V lost 5 bases and J lost 4; bases outside the gene matches: 4. The sequencing input was sorted CD4+, CD8+, or CD8+CD57+ T cells (not recorded which) from PBMCs. The sequence was collected from a human donor with aplastic anemia. The V call is TRBV27, the J call TRBJ1-2; TRBD1 matches at 7 bases. CDR3 nucleotides: TGTGCCAGCAGTCGACAGGGTGCCTATGGCTACACCTTC. Translating it yields CASSRQGAYGYTF.